Listed below are T cell receptor beta chains from one sample, sequenced in a study of cytomegalovirus exposure and HLA in healthy donors. Sequencing was performed with immunoSEQ multiplex PCR; in TCRdb, only in-frame clones are kept and a portion is missing. The sample consists of around 120,000 clones, roughly 78% of them appearing once. Input material: PBMCs. The receptor source for this set is a woman in her thirties or forties in good health and CMV-seronegative. Both conserved end residues are part of each CDR3. Fields, in order: V gene, CDR3 length, clone size, J gene, D gene, CDR3 DNA, CDR3 protein. A D gene is named only where the DNA matches it firmly. The listing skips clone size in some rows; elsewhere it reads once, few, many or a size class.

TRBV14	17	.	TRBJ1-1	TRBD1	TGTGCCAGCAGCCATGGACAGGGGCGGACGAGGAGCACTGAAGCTTTCTTT	CASSHGQGRTRSTEAFF
TRBV7-7	15	few	TRBJ2-2	.	TGTGCTAGCAGCCCGGGGGTCCCGAACACCGGGGAGCTGTTTTTT	CASSPGVPNTGELFF
TRBV7-9	13	.	TRBJ2-7	.	TGTTCCAGCAGCGTGGGCGAATACTACGAGCAGTACTTC	CSSSVGEYYEQYF
TRBV11-3	14	few	TRBJ2-4	.	TGTGCCAGCGGGGGGGGGCGCTATGGAAACAGTCAGTACTTC	CASGGGRYGNSQYF
TRBV2	14	.	TRBJ1-2	TRBD1	TGTGCCAGCTTTCCAGTGGACAGGACGGATGGCTACACCTTC	CASFPVDRTDGYTF
TRBV10-3	13	.	TRBJ2-2	TRBD2	TGTGCCATCAGCGCTAGCGGGGGCGGGGAGCTGTTTTTT	CAISASGGGELFF
TRBV5-8	16	few	TRBJ2-5	TRBD1	TGTGCCAGCAGCGTTGGCGGGACAGGTTACCAAGAGACCCAGTACTTC	CASSVGGTGYQETQYF
TRBV5-1	16	few	TRBJ2-1	.	TGCGCCAGCAGCCCGACTGGGACTCCATGGGGCAATGAGCAGTTCTTC	CASSPTGTPWGNEQFF
TRBV7-6	16	.	TRBJ1-4	.	TGTGCCAGCAGCCCAGCAGGGTCCTGGGCTAATGAAAAACTGTTTTTT	CASSPAGSWANEKLFF
TRBV9	14	.	TRBJ2-7	.	TGTGCCAGCAGCGTAGACAGTCTGAGCTACGAGCAGTACTTC	CASSVDSLSYEQYF
TRBV28	16	.	TRBJ1-2	.	TGTGCCAGCAGTTTAAGCAGGGCGCCTGGTAACTATGGCTACACCTTC	CASSLSRAPGNYGYTF
TRBV6-4	17	.	TRBJ2-6	TRBD1	TGTGCCAGCAGTGCTGGGACAGGGGGCGATGGGGCCAACGTCCTGACTTTC	CASSAGTGGDGANVLTF
TRBV27	15	few	TRBJ2-2	TRBD2	TGTGCCAGCAGTTTATCGGGGACTACCACCGGGGAGCTGTTTTTT	CASSLSGTTTGELFF
TRBV5-1	17	.	TRBJ2-3	TRBD2	TGCGCCAGCAGCTTGGGACTCTCTAGCGGGGGCACAGATACGCAGTATTTT	CASSLGLSSGGTDTQYF
TRBV28	13	.	TRBJ2-5	TRBD1	TGTGCCAGCAGTTTACAGGGGGCGGAGACCCAGTACTTC	CASSLQGAETQYF
TRBV11-2	12	.	TRBJ1-6	.	TGTGCCAGCAGCTTAGCGGATTCACCCCTCCACTTT	CASSLADSPLHF
TRBV29-1	16	.	TRBJ2-7	TRBD2	TGCAGCGTTGAAGATGGCGGGGGGGGCTCATCCTACGAGCAGTACTTC	CSVEDGGGGSSYEQYF
TRBV7-8	14	.	TRBJ2-1	.	TGTGCCAGCAGCTTAGACGGGGCGGGATTTAGGCAGTTCTTC	CASSLDGAGFRQFF
TRBV28	13	.	TRBJ1-6	TRBD1	TGTGCCAGCCGGACAGGCCTTAATTCACCCCTCCACTTT	CASRTGLNSPLHF
TRBV2	12	few	TRBJ1-1	.	TGTGCCAGCAGCCCTATAGGGGCTGAAGCTTTCTTT	CASSPIGAEAFF
TRBV11-2	15	.	TRBJ2-2	.	TGTGCCAGCAGCTTAGAGCCGGGTAGCACCGGGGAGCTGTTTTTT	CASSLEPGSTGELFF
TRBV6-5	15	.	TRBJ2-1	TRBD1	TGTGCCAGCAGTTACTTCGGCAGGGGGCAGGATGAGCAGTTCTTC	CASSYFGRGQDEQFF
TRBV7-9	15	.	TRBJ2-1	TRBD2	TGTGCCAGCAGCCTTAGCGGGGGAAGCTACAATGAGCAGTTCTTC	CASSLSGGSYNEQFF
TRBV27	14	.	TRBJ2-7	.	TGTGCCAGCAGTTTTCTGGGGGCGAACTACGAGCAGTACTTC	CASSFLGANYEQYF
TRBV5-7	13	.	TRBJ1-2	.	TGTGCCAGCAGCTTGGACAAGAACTATGGCTACACCTTC	CASSLDKNYGYTF
TRBV10-3	14	.	TRBJ2-7	.	TGTGCCATCAGCCTCCACCAGGGTCGAAACGAGCAGTACTTC	CAISLHQGRNEQYF
TRBV5-1	16	.	TRBJ2-5	TRBD1	TGCGCCAGCAGCGACGGACAGGGGGCAATACAAGAGACCCAGTACTTC	CASSDGQGAIQETQYF
TRBV2	16	.	TRBJ2-7	TRBD2	TGTGCCAGCAGTGAAGCTTCTAGCGGGGCGGCCTACGAGCAGTACTTC	CASSEASSGAAYEQYF